This TCR beta chain emerged from a study of cytomegalovirus exposure and HLA in healthy donors. As for the study in general: A previous analysis identified 95 million to 130 million unique TCR beta sequences derived from about 180 million T cells. Study-level findings and limits: The analysis excluded some indistinguishable V segments, including TRBV6-2 and TRBV6-3. The authors judged a highly shared variant cluster likely a sequencing artifact.

This CDR3 comprises 15 residues. Between the trimmed V and J ends, which lost 6 bases and 4 bases, there was a span of 19 bases. Per germline, CDR1 SGHRS and CDR2 YFSETQ. Points on this clone: Its specificity is unknown.

PCR primers comprised 60 Vbeta and 13 Jbeta primers. In the authors' methods: Unique TCR beta chains numbered around 80 million in a later analysis, with roughly 11 million shared. Some clones are missing from TCRdb's copy, which holds only in-frame ones; the method was immunoSEQ multiplex PCR. That table furnishes V, J and clone size, whereas the DNA furnished D and trimming. The sample has fewer than 150,000 clones, over 70% seen once. The V call is TRBV5-1, the J call TRBJ1-1, with D possibly being TRBD1 (5 bases). The TCR comes from a woman between 40 and 50 years old in good health and CMV-seronegative. Sequencing was done on a sample of PBMCs. CDR3 region: CASTFGGPLGTEAFF. CDR3 coding DNA: TGCGCCAGCACATTCGGGGGACCCCTGGGCACTGAAGCTTTCTTT.